This T cell receptor beta chain comes out of a study of T cells in Graves' hyperthyroidism and ophthalmopathy. Notes on the study in general: Blood also held most thyroid clonotypes expanded beyond 0.001. In validation, the model predicted ophthalmopathy. These predictions came a median roughly 6.5 months before onset.

This clonotype was counted a few times. Its target is not known. Trimming cost V 3 bases and J 2 bases; bases outside gene matches: 1. This CDR3 is 14 amino acids long. Germline CDR1 is SGDLS and CDR2 is YYNGEE. It was considered stable Graves' hyperthyroidism when ophthalmopathy did not progress within 18 months. Patients were aged 18 to 65, had disease duration under 2 months, and had newly diagnosed hyperthyroidism. The source material, RNA transcripts, was used to amplify TCR beta CDR3 regions. TCR CDR3 underwent first-round RT-PCR with the HTBI primer set. TCRdb used MiXCR to reprocess the multiplex PCR reads, holding one entry per CDR3 protein. Of roughly 740,000 distinct CDR3 sequences in the sample, over 15% were seen once.

The sequenced sample consisted of blood. The gene calls are TRBV9 and TRBJ2-4; the match to TRBD1 covers 8 bases. The receptor comes from a young man with Graves' hyperthyroidism. The CDR3: CASSAGGSKNIQYF. CDR3 DNA sequence: TGTGCCAGCAGCGCAGGGGGCTCCAAAAACATTCAGTACTTC.